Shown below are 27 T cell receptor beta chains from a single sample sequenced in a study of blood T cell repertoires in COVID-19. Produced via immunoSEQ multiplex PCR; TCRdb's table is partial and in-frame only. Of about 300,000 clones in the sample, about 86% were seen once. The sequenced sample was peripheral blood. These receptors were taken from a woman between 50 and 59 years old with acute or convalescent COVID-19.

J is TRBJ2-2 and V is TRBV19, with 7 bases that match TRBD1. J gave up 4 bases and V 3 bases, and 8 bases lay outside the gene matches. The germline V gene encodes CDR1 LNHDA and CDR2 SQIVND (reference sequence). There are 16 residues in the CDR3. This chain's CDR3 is CASSMDGTDFTGELFF. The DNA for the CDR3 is TGTGCCAGTAGTATGGACGGGACAGATTTCACCGGGGAGCTGTTTTTT.

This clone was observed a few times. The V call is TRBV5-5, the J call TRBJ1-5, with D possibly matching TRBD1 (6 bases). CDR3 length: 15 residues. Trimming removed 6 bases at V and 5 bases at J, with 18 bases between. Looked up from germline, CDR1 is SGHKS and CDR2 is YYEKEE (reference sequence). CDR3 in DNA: TGTGCCAGCACCCGATCAATGGACAGTGATCAGCCCCAGCATTTT. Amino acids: CASTRSMDSDQPQHF.

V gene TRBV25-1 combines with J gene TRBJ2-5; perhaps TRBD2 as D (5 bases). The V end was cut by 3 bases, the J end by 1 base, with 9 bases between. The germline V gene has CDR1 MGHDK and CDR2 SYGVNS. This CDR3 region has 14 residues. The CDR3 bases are TGTGCCAGCAGTGATCCGCGGGTCCAAGAGACCCAGTACTTC. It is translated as CASSDPRVQETQYF.

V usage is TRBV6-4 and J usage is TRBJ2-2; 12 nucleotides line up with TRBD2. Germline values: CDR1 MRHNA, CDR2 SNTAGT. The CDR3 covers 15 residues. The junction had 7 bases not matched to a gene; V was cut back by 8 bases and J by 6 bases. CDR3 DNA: TGTGCCAGCTCCGAACTAGCGGGGGGCCCCGGGGAGCTGTTTTTT. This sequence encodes CASSELAGGPGELFF.

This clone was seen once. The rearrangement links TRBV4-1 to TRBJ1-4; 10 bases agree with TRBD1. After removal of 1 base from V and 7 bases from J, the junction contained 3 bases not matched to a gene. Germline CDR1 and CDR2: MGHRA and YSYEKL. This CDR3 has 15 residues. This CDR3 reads CASSQVGDRGEKLFF. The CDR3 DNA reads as TGCGCCAGCAGCCAAGTAGGGGACAGGGGTGAAAAACTGTTTTTT.

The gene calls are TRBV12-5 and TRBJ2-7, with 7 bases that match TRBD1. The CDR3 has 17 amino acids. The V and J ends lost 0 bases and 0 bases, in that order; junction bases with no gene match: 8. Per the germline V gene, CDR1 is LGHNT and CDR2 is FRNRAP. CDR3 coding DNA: TGTGCTAGTGGTTTGGTACCCCCCGGGACAGACTCCTACGAGCAGTACTTC. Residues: CASGLVPPGTDSYEQYF. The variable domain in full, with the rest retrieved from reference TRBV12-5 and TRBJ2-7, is DARVTQTPRHKVTEMGQEVTMRCQPILGHNTVFWYRQTMMQGLELLAYFRNRAPLDDSGMPKDRFSAEMPDATLATLKIQPSEPRDSAVYFCASGLVPPGTDSYEQYFGPGTRLTVT.

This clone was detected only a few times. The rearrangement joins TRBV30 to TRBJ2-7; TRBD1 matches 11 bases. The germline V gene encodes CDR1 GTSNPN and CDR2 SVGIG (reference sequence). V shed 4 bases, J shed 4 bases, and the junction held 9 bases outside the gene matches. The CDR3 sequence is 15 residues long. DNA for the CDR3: TGTGCCTGGAATAACCCCGGACAGGGGGCTTACGAGCAGTACTTC. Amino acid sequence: CAWNNPGQGAYEQYF.

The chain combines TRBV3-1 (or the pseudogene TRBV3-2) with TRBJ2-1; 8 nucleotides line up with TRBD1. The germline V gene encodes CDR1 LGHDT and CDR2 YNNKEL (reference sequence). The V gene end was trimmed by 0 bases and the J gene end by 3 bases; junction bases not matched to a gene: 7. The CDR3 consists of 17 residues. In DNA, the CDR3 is TGTGCCAGCAGCCAAGATATACCAGGGGGCGGCTACAATGAGCAGTTCTTC. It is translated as CASSQDIPGGGYNEQFF.

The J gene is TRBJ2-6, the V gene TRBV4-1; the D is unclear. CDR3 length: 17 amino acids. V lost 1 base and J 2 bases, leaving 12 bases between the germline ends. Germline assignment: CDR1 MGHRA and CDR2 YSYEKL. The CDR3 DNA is TGCGCCAGCAGCCAAGCGGCAGGCGCCACTGGGGCCAACGTCCTGACTTTC. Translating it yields CASSQAAGATGANVLTF.

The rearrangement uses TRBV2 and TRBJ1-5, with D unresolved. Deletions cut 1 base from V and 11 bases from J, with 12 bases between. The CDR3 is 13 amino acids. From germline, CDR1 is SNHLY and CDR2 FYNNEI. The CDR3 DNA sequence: TGTGCCAGCAGTGAAGACGGGGTATGGGCCCAGCATTTT. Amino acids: CASSEDGVWAQHF.

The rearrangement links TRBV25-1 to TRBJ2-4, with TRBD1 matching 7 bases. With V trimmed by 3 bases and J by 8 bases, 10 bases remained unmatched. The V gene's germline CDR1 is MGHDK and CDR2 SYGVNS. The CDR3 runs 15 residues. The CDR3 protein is CASSDGRGGRDIQYF. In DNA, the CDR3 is TGTGCCAGCAGTGATGGGAGAGGGGGCAGGGACATTCAGTACTTC.

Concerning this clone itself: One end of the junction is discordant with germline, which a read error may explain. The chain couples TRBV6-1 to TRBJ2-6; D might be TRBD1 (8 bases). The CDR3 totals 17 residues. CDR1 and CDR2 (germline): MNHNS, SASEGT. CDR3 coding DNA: TGTGCCAGCGGTGACAGGGGAGGGATTCTTGGGGCCAACGTCCTGACTTTC. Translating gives CASGDRGGILGANVLTF.

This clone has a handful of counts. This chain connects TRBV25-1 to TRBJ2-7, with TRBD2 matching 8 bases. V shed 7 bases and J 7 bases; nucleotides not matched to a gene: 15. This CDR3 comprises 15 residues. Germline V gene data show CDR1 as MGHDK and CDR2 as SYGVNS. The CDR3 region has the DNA TGTGCCAGCATTTTGCCCACTAGCGGAGCTCGAGAGCAGTACTTC. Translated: CASILPTSGAREQYF.

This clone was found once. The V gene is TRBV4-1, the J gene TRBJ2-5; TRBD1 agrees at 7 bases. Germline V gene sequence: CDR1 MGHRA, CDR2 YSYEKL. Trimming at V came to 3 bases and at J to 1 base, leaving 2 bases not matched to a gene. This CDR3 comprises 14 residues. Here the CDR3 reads CASSHRQGQETQYF. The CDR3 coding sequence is TGCGCCAGCAGCCATAGACAGGGCCAAGAGACCCAGTACTTC.

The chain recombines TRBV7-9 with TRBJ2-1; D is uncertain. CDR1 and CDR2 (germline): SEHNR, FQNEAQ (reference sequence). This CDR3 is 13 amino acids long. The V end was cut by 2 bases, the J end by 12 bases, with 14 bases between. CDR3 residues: CASSLSAEVWQFF. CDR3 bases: TGTGCCAGCAGCTTATCCGCAGAAGTGTGGCAGTTCTTC.

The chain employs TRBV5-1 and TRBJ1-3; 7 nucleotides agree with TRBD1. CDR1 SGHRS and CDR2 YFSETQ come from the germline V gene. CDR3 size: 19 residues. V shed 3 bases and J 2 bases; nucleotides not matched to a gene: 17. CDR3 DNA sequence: TGCGCCAGCAGCTCCCTCGGCACAGGGGCGAAGGCAGCTGGAAACACCATATATTTT. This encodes CASSSLGTGAKAAGNTIYF.

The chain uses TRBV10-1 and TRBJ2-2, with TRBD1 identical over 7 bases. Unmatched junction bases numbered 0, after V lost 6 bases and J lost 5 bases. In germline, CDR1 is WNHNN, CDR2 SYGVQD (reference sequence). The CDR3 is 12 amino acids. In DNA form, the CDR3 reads TGCGCCAGCAGGACAGGGACCGGGGAGCTGTTTTTT. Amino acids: CASRTGTGELFF.

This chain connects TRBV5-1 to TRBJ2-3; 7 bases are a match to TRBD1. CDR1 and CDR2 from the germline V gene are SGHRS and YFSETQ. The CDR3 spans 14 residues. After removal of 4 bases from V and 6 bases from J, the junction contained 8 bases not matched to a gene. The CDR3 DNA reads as TGCGCCAGCAGCCTTGGGACAGCGGACGATACGCAGTATTTT. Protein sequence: CASSLGTADDTQYF.

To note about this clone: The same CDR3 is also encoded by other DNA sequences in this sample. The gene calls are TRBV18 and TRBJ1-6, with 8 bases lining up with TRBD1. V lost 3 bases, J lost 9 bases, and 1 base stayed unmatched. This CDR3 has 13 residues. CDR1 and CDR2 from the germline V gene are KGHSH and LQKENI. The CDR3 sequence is CASSPDRGSPLHF. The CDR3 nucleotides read TGTGCCAGCTCACCCGACAGGGGTTCACCCCTCCACTTT.

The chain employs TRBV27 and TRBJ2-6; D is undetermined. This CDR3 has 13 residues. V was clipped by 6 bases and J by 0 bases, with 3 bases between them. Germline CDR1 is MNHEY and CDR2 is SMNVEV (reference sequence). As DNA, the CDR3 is TGTGCCAGCAGCTCCTCTGGGGCCAACGTCCTGACTTTC. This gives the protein CASSSSGANVLTF.

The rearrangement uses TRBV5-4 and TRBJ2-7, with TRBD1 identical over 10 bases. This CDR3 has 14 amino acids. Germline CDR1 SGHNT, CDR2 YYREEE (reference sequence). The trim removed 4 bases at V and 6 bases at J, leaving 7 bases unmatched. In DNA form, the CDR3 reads TGTGCCAGCAGCACGGGGACAGGGGCCGGCGAGCAGTACGTC. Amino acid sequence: CASSTGTGAGEQYV.

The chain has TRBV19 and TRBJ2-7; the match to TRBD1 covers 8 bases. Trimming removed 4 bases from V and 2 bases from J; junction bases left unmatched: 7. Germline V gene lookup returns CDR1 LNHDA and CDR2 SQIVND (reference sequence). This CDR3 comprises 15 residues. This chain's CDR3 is CASSTPGQATYEQYF. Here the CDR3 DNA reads TGTGCCAGTAGTACACCGGGACAGGCTACCTACGAGCAGTACTTC. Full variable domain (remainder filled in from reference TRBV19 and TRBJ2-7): DGGITQSPKYLFRKEGQNVTLSCEQNLNHDAMYWYRQDPGQGLRLIYYSQIVNDFQKGDIAEGYSVSREKKESFPLTVTSAQKNPTAFYLCASSTPGQATYEQYFGPGTRLTVT.

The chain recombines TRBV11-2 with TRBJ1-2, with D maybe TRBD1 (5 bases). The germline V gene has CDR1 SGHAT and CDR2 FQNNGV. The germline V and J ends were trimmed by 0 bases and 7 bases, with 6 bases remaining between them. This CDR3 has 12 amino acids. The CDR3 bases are TGTGCCAGCAGCTTAGAAGGGGCTGGCTACACCTTC. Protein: CASSLEGAGYTF.

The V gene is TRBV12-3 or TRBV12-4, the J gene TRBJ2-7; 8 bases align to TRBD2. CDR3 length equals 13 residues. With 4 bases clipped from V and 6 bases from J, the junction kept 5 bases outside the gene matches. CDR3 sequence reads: CASSWGLDFEQYV. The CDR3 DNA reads TGTGCCAGCAGTTGGGGACTAGATTTCGAGCAGTACGTC.

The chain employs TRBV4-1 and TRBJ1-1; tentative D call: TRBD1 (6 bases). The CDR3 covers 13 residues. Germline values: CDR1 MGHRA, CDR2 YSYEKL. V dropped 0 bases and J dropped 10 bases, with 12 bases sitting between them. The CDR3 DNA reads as TGCGCCAGCAGCCAAGATGAACAGGGATTAGCTTTCTTT. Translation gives CASSQDEQGLAFF.

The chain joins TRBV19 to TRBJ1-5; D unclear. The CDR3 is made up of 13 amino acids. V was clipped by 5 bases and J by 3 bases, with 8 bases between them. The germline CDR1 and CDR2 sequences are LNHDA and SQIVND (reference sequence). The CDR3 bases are TGTGCCAGTAGTCCTATCCTCAATCAGCCCCAGCATTTT. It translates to CASSPILNQPQHF.

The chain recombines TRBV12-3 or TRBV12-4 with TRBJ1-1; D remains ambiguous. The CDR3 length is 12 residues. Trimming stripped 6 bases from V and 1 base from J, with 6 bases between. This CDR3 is CASRARNTEAFF. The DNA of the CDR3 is TGTGCCAGCAGGGCACGGAACACTGAAGCTTTCTTT.